This T cell receptor beta chain was sequenced in a study of response to subunit inactivated influenza vaccine. Trimming left V 4 bases short and J 8 bases short, with 14 bases between. Germline V gene sequence: CDR1 SQVTM, CDR2 ANQGSEA. The CDR3 length is 12 residues. MiXCR, run by TCRdb on the RT-PCR reads, gives a single entry per CDR3 protein. The sample includes just over 300,000 distinct CDR3 sequences, around a fifth of them seen just once. Specimen: PBMCs from blood, collected less than 22 months after vaccination. The receptor's source is a man aged 45-69 years who received an inactivated influenza vaccine. The chain joins TRBV29-1 to TRBJ1-1; tentatively, D is TRBD1 (6 bases). This chain's CDR3 is CSVVGGAAEAFF. The CDR3 nucleotides are TGCAGCGTTGTTGGGGGGGCGGCGGAAGCTTTCTTT.